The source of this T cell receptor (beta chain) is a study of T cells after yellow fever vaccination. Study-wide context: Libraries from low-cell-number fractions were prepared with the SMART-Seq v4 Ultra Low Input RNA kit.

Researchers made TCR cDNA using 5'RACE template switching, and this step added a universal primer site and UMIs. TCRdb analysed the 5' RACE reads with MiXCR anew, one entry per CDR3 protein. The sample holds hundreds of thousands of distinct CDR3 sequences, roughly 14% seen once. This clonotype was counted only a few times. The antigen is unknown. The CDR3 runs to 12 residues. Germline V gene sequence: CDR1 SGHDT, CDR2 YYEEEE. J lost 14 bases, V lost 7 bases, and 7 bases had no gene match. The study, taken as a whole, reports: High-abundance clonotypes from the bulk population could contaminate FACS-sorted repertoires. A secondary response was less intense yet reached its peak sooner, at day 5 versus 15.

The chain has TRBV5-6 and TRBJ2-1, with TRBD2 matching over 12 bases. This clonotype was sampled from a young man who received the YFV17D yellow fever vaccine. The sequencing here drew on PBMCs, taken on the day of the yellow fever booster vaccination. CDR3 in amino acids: CASLLAGGPEFF. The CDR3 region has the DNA TGTGCCAGCCTTCTAGCGGGAGGGCCGGAGTTCTTC.